This TCR beta chain comes out of a study of graft-versus-host responses after intestinal transplantation. Study context: Isolated intestinal, liver-intestinal, or multivisceral transplants were what recipients had. Every one of the recipients received anti-thymocyte globulin induction and afterwards took tacrolimus and steroids for around 3 years.

The assay was immunoSEQ multiplex PCR, and TCRdb's table has in-frame clones only and misses some. The sample contains approximately 25,000 clones, about 92% of which appear only once. Trimming removed 3 bases at V and 10 bases at J, with 19 bases between. In germline, CDR1 is KGHSH, CDR2 LQKENI. The CDR3 runs 15 residues. This receptor was identified in a human patient who received an intestinal transplant, so some T cells may come from the graft donor. The sequenced sample was PBMCs, obtained 18 days after transplant. J is TRBJ1-5 and V is TRBV18, with D perhaps TRBD1 (5 bases). The CDR3 region is CASSPRYGGGGPQHF. The DNA for the CDR3 is TGTGCCAGCTCACCTCGGTACGGCGGGGGAGGACCCCAGCATTTT.